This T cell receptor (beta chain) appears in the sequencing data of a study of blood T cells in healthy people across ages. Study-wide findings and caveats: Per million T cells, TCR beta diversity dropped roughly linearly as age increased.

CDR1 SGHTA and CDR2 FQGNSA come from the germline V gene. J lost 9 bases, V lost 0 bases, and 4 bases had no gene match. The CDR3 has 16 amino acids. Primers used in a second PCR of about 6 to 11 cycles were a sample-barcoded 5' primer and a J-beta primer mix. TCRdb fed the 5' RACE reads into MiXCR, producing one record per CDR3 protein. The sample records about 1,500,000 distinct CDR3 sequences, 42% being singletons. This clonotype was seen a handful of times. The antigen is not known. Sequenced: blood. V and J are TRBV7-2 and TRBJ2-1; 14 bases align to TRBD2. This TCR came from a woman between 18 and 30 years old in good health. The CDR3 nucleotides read TGTGCCAGCAGCTTAGCGCAGGGACTAGCGGGAGTTGAGCAGTTCTTC. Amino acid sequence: CASSLAQGLAGVEQFF.